Listed below are T cell receptor beta chains from one sample, sequenced in a study of regulatory T cells in long-lasting Graves disease. Each CDR3 protein is one row after TCRdb ran MiXCR on the multiplex PCR reads. Among about 420,000 distinct CDR3 sequences listed, about 16% were seen once. The same specimen was also included in a second study, on T cells in Graves' hyperthyroidism and ophthalmopathy.

Sequences were derived from peripheral blood mononuclear cells (PBMCs), sampled at new diagnosis, from a patient treated with antithyroid drugs. Receptors originate from a woman aged 18-29 years with Graves disease. Both conserved end residues are part of each CDR3. The D gene is left open where the match is weak. The listing skips clone size in some rows; elsewhere it reads once, few, many or a size class.

clone_size,d_call,j_call,v_call,cdr3_aa,cdr3_nt
.,.,TRBJ1-5,TRBV20-1,CSASAGNQPQHF,TGCAGTGCTAGTGCCGGAAATCAGCCCCAGCATTTT
.,.,TRBJ1-4,TRBV28,CASREGGELFF,TGTGCCAGCAGGGAGGGTGGGGAACTGTTTTTT
.,TRBD2,TRBJ2-3,TRBV25-1,CASSDLAGYTDTQYF,TGTGCCAGCAGTGATCTAGCGGGCTACACAGATACGCAGTATTTT
many,.,TRBJ2-1,TRBV28,CASIGGRLNYNEQFF,TGTGCCAGCATAGGTGGGCGACTTAACTACAATGAGCAGTTCTTC
many,.,TRBJ1-1,TRBV27,CASSLSRATEAFF,TGTGCCAGCAGTTTATCAAGGGCTACTGAAGCTTTCTTT
many,.,TRBJ2-7,TRBV20-1,CSAALAHEQYF,TGCAGTGCCGCCCTAGCGCACGAGCAGTACTTC
many,TRBD2,TRBJ2-7,TRBV7-9,CASNLAGGPYEQYF,TGTGCCAGCAATCTAGCGGGAGGGCCCTACGAGCAGTACTTC
.,.,TRBJ2-3,TRBV9,CASSVGQPDTQYF,TGTGCCAGCAGCGTAGGACAGCCAGATACGCAGTATTTT
many,.,TRBJ1-1,TRBV28,CASSLSPTGFAFF,TGTGCCAGCAGTTTATCACCGACAGGCTTCGCTTTCTTT
few,TRBD2,TRBJ2-7,TRBV10-1,CASTYPQGTGLRYPYEQYF,TGCGCCAGCACCTACCCACAAGGGACGGGACTAAGATATCCCTACGAGCAGTACTTC
few,TRBD1,TRBJ1-2,TRBV5-1,CASSPDRGGYTF,TGCGCCAGCAGCCCTGACAGGGGCGGCTACACCTTC
few,TRBD1,TRBJ1-6,TRBV30,CAWKGDRSMSPLHF,TGTGCCTGGAAGGGGGACAGGAGTATGTCACCCCTCCACTTT
.,TRBD2,TRBJ2-5,TRBV7-3,CASSLVSSGREETQYF,TGTGCCAGCAGCTTAGTGTCTAGCGGGAGGGAAGAGACCCAGTACTTC